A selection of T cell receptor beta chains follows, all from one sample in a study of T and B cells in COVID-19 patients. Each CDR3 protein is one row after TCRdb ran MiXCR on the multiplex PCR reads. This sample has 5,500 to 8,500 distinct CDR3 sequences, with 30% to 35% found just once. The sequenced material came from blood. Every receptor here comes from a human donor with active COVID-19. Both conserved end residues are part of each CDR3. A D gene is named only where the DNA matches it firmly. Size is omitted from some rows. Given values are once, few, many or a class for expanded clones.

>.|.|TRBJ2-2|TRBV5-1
CASSAMGTLNTGELFF
TGCGCCAGCAGCGCGATGGGGACGCTTAACACCGGGGAGCTGTTTTTT
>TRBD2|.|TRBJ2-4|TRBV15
CATSRDFAGGKTMIYF
TGTGCCACCAGCAGAGATTTTGCGGGGGGCAAGACGATGATCTACTTC
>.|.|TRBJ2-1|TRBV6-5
CASSARSLDNEQFF
TGTGCCAGCAGTGCTAGGTCCCTCGACAATGAGCAGTTCTTC
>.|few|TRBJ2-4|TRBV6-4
CASSEARLVPKEVAKNIQYF
TGTGCCAGCAGTGAGGCCAGACTAGTCCCCAAAGAAGTAGCCAAAAACATTCAGTACTTC
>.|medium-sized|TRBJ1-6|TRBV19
CASSIIAGESSPLHF
TGTGCCAGTAGTATTATCGCAGGGGAGAGTTCACCCCTCCACTTT
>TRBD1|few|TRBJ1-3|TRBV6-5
CASSPTGGFSGNTIYF
TGTGCCAGCAGCCCAACAGGGGGTTTCTCTGGAAACACCATATATTTT
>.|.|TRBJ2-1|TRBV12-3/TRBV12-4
CASSLGYSSYNEQFF
TGTGCCAGCAGTTTAGGCTACAGCTCCTACAATGAGCAGTTCTTC
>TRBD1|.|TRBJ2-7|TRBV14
CASSQEQGAAYEQYF
TGTGCCAGCAGCCAAGAGCAGGGGGCCGCCTACGAGCAGTACTTC
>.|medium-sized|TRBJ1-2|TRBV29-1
CSVESELRRTNYGYTF
TGCAGCGTTGAATCTGAATTGCGACGGACTAACTATGGCTACACCTTC
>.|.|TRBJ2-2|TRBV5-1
CASSLAQPLRRDNTGELFF
TGCGCCAGCAGCTTGGCTCAGCCTCTTAGGCGGGATAACACCGGGGAGCTGTTTTTT